These 32 T cell receptor beta chains were all obtained from the same sample, sequenced in a study of cytomegalovirus exposure and HLA in healthy donors. PCR employed 60 Vbeta and 13 Jbeta primers. Assay used: immunoSEQ multiplex PCR; TCRdb lists only in-frame clones, some missing. The repertoire includes 75,000 to 100,000 clones, just over 70% of them detected once, and approximately 9% sits in the top ten. Sequenced material: PBMCs. Every receptor here comes from a man in his sixties in good health and CMV-seronegative.

The chain employs TRBV2 and TRBJ2-2, with 8 bases matching TRBD1. Germline CDR1 is SNHLY and CDR2 is FYNNEI. CDR3 length: 15 residues. V shed 0 bases and J 5 bases; nucleotides not matched to a gene: 2. This CDR3 is CASSEAGTGTGELFF. The CDR3 region has the DNA TGTGCCAGCAGTGAAGCCGGGACAGGAACCGGGGAGCTGTTTTTT. Using reference TRBV2 and TRBJ2-2 for the parts outside the CDR3, the full variable domain is EPEVTQTPSHQVTQMGQEVILRCVPISNHLYFYWYRQILGQKVEFLVSFYNNEISEKSEIFDDQFSVERPDGSNFTLKIRSTKLEDSAMYFCASSEAGTGTGELFFGEGSRLTVL.

Here the CDR3 DNA reads TGTGCCTGGAGGGGACAGGGGAGCTCTGGAAACACCATATATTTT. It specifies CAWRGQGSSGNTIYF. The V call is TRBV30, the J call TRBJ1-3, with TRBD1 matching over 10 bases. Germline lookup yields CDR1 GTSNPN and CDR2 SVGIG (reference sequence). The trim removed 3 bases at V and 0 bases at J, leaving 2 bases unmatched. The CDR3 is 15 residues long.

The rearrangement links TRBV6-5 to TRBJ2-3; unclear D gene. Germline V gives CDR1 MNHEY, CDR2 SVGAGI. This CDR3 is 13 amino acids long. Trimming pared 0 bases from V and 4 bases from J, leaving 5 bases between. Here the CDR3 reads CASSYSRADTQYF. In nucleotides, the CDR3 is TGTGCCAGCAGTTACTCTCGCGCAGATACGCAGTATTTT.

The V gene is TRBV19, the J gene TRBJ2-7, with a weak D call TRBD1 (5 bases). The germline V and J ends were trimmed by 4 bases and 4 bases, with 14 bases remaining between them. Germline assignment: CDR1 LNHDA and CDR2 SQIVND (reference sequence). The CDR3 totals 14 residues. The CDR3 nucleotides are TGTGCCAGTAGTACCCAGGGTTTGGGGTACGAGCAGTACTTC. Amino acid sequence: CASSTQGLGYEQYF.

V usage is TRBV7-9 and J usage is TRBJ1-1, with 7 positions matching TRBD1. Germline CDR1 SEHNR, CDR2 FQNEAQ (reference sequence). The ends lost 3 bases at V and 5 bases at J; junction bases unmatched: 6. CDR3 size: 14 residues. CDR3 sequence (DNA): TGTGCCAGCAGCTTTACAGGGGATGGGACTGAAGCTTTCTTT. This sequence encodes CASSFTGDGTEAFF.

The chain combines TRBV19 with TRBJ2-3; TRBD2 matches at 8 bases. Germline values: CDR1 LNHDA, CDR2 SQIVND (reference sequence). V dropped 3 bases and J dropped 10; count of bases not matched to a gene: 9. This CDR3 region has 14 residues. CDR3 sequence: CASSISSGLEAQYF. The CDR3 DNA is TGTGCCAGTAGTATCTCTTCGGGACTAGAAGCGCAGTATTTT.

The chain joins TRBV6-5 to TRBJ1-1; TRBD1 matches at 8 bases. Per the germline V gene, CDR1 is MNHEY and CDR2 is SVGAGI. CDR3 length: 14 residues. V gave up 5 bases and J gave up 2 bases; unmatched junction bases: 4. CDR3 loop: CASSPPGGNTEAFF. As DNA, the CDR3 is TGTGCCAGCAGTCCGCCAGGGGGCAACACTGAAGCTTTCTTT.

This clone was recorded once. The chain employs TRBV10-2 and TRBJ2-5; 13 nucleotides line up with TRBD2. CDR3 length equals 17 residues. From germline, CDR1 is WSHSY and CDR2 SAAADI. V lost 6 bases, J lost 0 bases, and 7 bases stayed unmatched. The CDR3 DNA follows: TGCGCCAGCAGATCCGGACTAGCGGGGGTGGACCAAGAGACCCAGTACTTC. Amino acid sequence: CASRSGLAGVDQETQYF.

The V and J genes are TRBV25-1 and TRBJ2-2, with D tentatively TRBD1 (5 bases). The germline V gene encodes CDR1 MGHDK and CDR2 SYGVNS. With 4 bases removed from V and 1 base from J, the gap between germline ends came to 10 bases. The CDR3 totals 15 residues. The CDR3 protein is CASSARVLNTGELFF. CDR3 in DNA: TGTGCCAGCAGTGCCAGGGTTTTGAACACCGGGGAGCTGTTTTTT.

V usage is TRBV7-8 and J usage is TRBJ1-1; TRBD1 matches at 10 bases. In germline, CDR1 is SGHVS, CDR2 FQNEAQ. With V trimmed by 5 bases and J by 4 bases, 7 bases remained unmatched. The CDR3 contains 15 residues. The CDR3 loop reads CASSPRTGGGTEAFF. In DNA, the CDR3 is TGTGCCAGCAGCCCCCGGACAGGGGGGGGCACTGAAGCTTTCTTT.

The chain couples TRBV5-4 to TRBJ1-1; possibly TRBD1 for D (5 bases). Trimming removed 4 bases at V and 2 bases at J, with 12 bases between. Germline lookup yields CDR1 SGHNT and CDR2 YYREEE (reference sequence). The CDR3 loop spans 14 amino acids. The CDR3 loop is CASSPRVANTEAFF. CDR3 sequence (DNA): TGTGCCAGCAGCCCCAGGGTGGCCAACACTGAAGCTTTCTTT. Supplemented by reference TRBV5-4 and TRBJ1-1, the full variable domain reads ETGVTQSPTHLIKTRGQQVTLRCSSQSGHNTVSWYQQALGQGPQFIFQYYREEENGRGNFPPRFSGLQFPNYSSELNVNALELDDSALYLCASSPRVANTEAFFGQGTRLTVV.

This clone was counted once. This chain joins TRBV25-1 and TRBJ2-7; D is possibly TRBD2 (5 bases). The V gene's germline CDR1 is MGHDK and CDR2 SYGVNS. The CDR3 is made up of 13 amino acids. The V and J ends lost 4 bases and 3 bases respectively, with 10 bases between them. CDR3 DNA: TGTGCCAGCAGTGCGGACTCACTCTACGAGCAGTACTTC. Residues: CASSADSLYEQYF.

In the case of this clone: A junction boundary mismatches the germline segment, possibly from a read error. CDR3 amino acids: CASSLTLAAQETQHF. DNA of the CDR3: TGTGCCAGCAGCTTAACCTTAGCGGCCCAAGAGACCCAGCACTTC. V usage is TRBV5-6 and J usage is TRBJ2-5; D is possibly TRBD2 (6 bases). This CDR3 region has 15 residues. Looked up from germline, CDR1 is SGHDT and CDR2 is YYEEEE.

This clone appeared a few times. A read error may explain this, as a much larger clone is one base away. The V gene is TRBV11-2, the J gene TRBJ1-1; D gene unclear. The CDR3 has 12 amino acids. Deletions cut 5 bases from V and 7 bases from J, with 11 bases between. Germline V lookup: CDR1 SGHAT, CDR2 FQNNGV. CDR3 sequence reads: CASSADKNEAFF. The CDR3 region has the DNA TGTGCCAGCAGCGCAGACAAGAATGAAGCTTTCTTT.

The rearrangement links TRBV5-8 to TRBJ1-2; TRBD1 is a possible D gene (6 bases). CDR1 and CDR2 (germline): SGHTS, YDEGEE. The germline V and J ends were trimmed by 5 bases and 2 bases, with 16 bases remaining between them. The CDR3 runs to 15 residues. The CDR3 sequence: CASRKNRAGNYGYTF. DNA for the CDR3: TGTGCCAGCAGGAAGAACAGGGCTGGCAACTATGGCTACACCTTC.

V is TRBV7-2 and J is TRBJ1-1; D might be TRBD1 (6 bases). The germline V gene encodes CDR1 SGHTA and CDR2 FQGNSA. Trimming stripped 0 bases from V and 12 bases from J, with 17 bases between. The length of the CDR3 is 14 residues. CDR3 in amino acids: CASSLAIPGQGSFF. The CDR3 DNA follows: TGTGCCAGCAGCTTAGCTATACCGGGGCAGGGGTCTTTCTTT.

This clone was seen only once. V usage is TRBV18 and J usage is TRBJ2-1; 8 bases fit TRBD1. Germline CDR1 is KGHSH and CDR2 is LQKENI. This CDR3 spans 15 amino acids. V gave up 3 bases and J gave up 7 bases; unmatched junction bases: 8. In DNA, the CDR3 is TGTGCCAGCTCACCCCCGGGACAGGCGACGAATGAGCAGTTCTTC. This translates into CASSPPGQATNEQFF.

The V call is TRBV9, the J call TRBJ1-4, with TRBD1 as a possible D gene (5 bases). This CDR3 has 14 amino acids. Per the germline V gene, CDR1 is SGDLS and CDR2 is YYNGEE. Deletions cut 7 bases from V and 0 bases from J, with 10 bases between. CDR3 bases: TGTGCCAGCGGGGGACTAGCAACTAATGAAAAACTGTTTTTT. Protein product: CASGGLATNEKLFF.

The chain uses TRBV5-6 and TRBJ1-2; 8 bases are shared with TRBD1. The CDR3 has 12 residues. Germline V lookup: CDR1 SGHDT, CDR2 YYEEEE. The trim removed 5 bases at V and 9 bases at J, leaving 6 bases unmatched. In nucleotides, the CDR3 is TGTGCCAGCAGTTACGACAGGGGTCGCTACACCTTC. Encoded protein: CASSYDRGRYTF.

The J gene is TRBJ1-5, the V gene TRBV5-3; D unclear. TRBV5-3 is annotated as an ORF whose role is uncertain. The V end was cut by 3 bases, the J end by 0 bases, with 13 bases between. This CDR3 region has 16 residues. CDR3 sequence: CARSSLKSDSNQPQHF. The CDR3 DNA reads as TGTGCCAGAAGCTCGCTCAAGAGTGATAGCAATCAGCCCCAGCATTTT.

The chain is built from TRBV18 and TRBJ1-1; TRBD1 might be the D (6 bases). This CDR3 is built from 16 residues. Trimming took off 1 base at V and 5 bases at J, with 17 bases between the two ends. Germline loops: CDR1 KGHSH, CDR2 LQKENI. The CDR3 loop is CASSPQTSPTGTEAFF. CDR3 DNA sequence: TGTGCCAGCTCACCACAAACCTCCCCTACAGGGACTGAAGCTTTCTTT.

This chain uses TRBV27 with TRBJ2-3, with TRBD1 matching over 8 bases. V shed 3 bases, J shed 5 bases, and the junction held 4 bases outside the gene matches. Looked up from germline, CDR1 is MNHEY and CDR2 is SMNVEV (reference sequence). The CDR3 totals 14 residues. The DNA of the CDR3 is TGTGCCAGCAGTTTCAGGACAGGGAGAGATACGCAGTATTTT. The encoded protein is CASSFRTGRDTQYF.

The V and J genes are TRBV2 and TRBJ2-3; 9 nucleotides align to TRBD2. Germline CDR1 reads SNHLY; CDR2 reads FYNNEI. Trimming took 6 bases from V and 5 from J; bases not matched to a gene: 6. The CDR3 runs to 14 residues. This CDR3 reads CASRKTSGEDTQYF. The CDR3 nucleotides are TGTGCCAGCAGGAAGACTAGCGGTGAAGATACGCAGTATTTT.

The chain is built from TRBV4-1 and TRBJ1-3; 9 positions match TRBD1. The germline V gene has CDR1 MGHRA and CDR2 YSYEKL. J lost 4 bases, V lost 3 bases, and 7 bases had no gene match. The CDR3 totals 16 residues. The CDR3 bases are TGCGCCAGCAGCCAGGACAGGGGCTGGGGAGGAAACACCATATATTTT. This encodes CASSQDRGWGGNTIYF.

The chain joins TRBV7-9 to TRBJ1-1; 9 bases line up with TRBD1. V shed 4 bases and J 4 bases; nucleotides not matched to a gene: 4. The CDR3 is made up of 14 amino acids. Germline CDR1 and CDR2: SEHNR and FQNEAQ (reference sequence). For the CDR3, the DNA is TGTGCCAGCAGCTACAGGGGGCTGAGCACTGAAGCTTTCTTT. Its translation is CASSYRGLSTEAFF.

The J gene is TRBJ2-3, the V gene TRBV5-6; 9 bases match TRBD2. Trimming removed 4 bases from V and 7 bases from J; junction bases left unmatched: 10. In germline, CDR1 is SGHDT, CDR2 YYEEEE. The CDR3 totals 15 residues. CDR3 loop: CASSDLAGPSYTQYF. In DNA, the CDR3 is TGTGCCAGCAGCGATCTAGCGGGACCGTCCTATACGCAGTATTTT. The full variable domain, completed using reference TRBV5-6 and TRBJ2-3, is DAGVTQSPTHLIKTRGQQVTLRCSPKSGHDTVSWYQQALGQGPQFIFQYYEEEERQRGNFPDRFSGHQFPNYSSELNVNALLLGDSALYLCASSDLAGPSYTQYFGPGTRLTVL.

The chain links TRBV28 to TRBJ1-3, with TRBD1 matching 7 bases. CDR3 length equals 14 residues. Losses at the gene ends were 7 bases for V and 2 bases for J; bases not matched to a gene: 5. Germline V gives CDR1 MDHEN, CDR2 SYDVKM. DNA of the CDR3: TGTGCCAGCACCGGACAGGTGCCTGGAAACACCATATATTTT. It codes for CASTGQVPGNTIYF.

In nucleotides, the CDR3 is TGCAGCGTTGTGGCAGACTACGAGCAGTACTTC. Amino acids: CSVVADYEQYF. The rearrangement joins TRBV29-1 to TRBJ2-7; no clear D. V was pared by 4 bases and J by 3 bases, with 7 bases between. The CDR3 is 11 residues long. From germline, CDR1 is SQVTM and CDR2 ANQGSEA.

V is TRBV5-1 and J is TRBJ1-6, with D maybe TRBD1 (5 bases). From germline, CDR1 is SGHRS and CDR2 YFSETQ. V was shortened by 7 bases and J by 0 bases, with 14 bases between the two germline ends. This CDR3 region has 16 residues. DNA for the CDR3: TGCGCCAGCGCGGACGGAGGGGACTCCTATAATTCACCCCTCCACTTT. It codes for CASADGGDSYNSPLHF.

The chain uses TRBV29-1 and TRBJ1-1, with TRBD1 as a possible D gene (5 bases). CDR1 is SQVTM, CDR2 ANQGSEA, per germline. The length of the CDR3 is 13 residues. Trimming shortened V by 3 bases and J by 4 bases, and 12 bases separated the two germline ends. The CDR3 DNA reads as TGCAGCGTTGATTTCGGGGGAGGCACTGAAGCTTTCTTT. This codes for CSVDFGGGTEAFF. Based on the CDR3 plus reference TRBV29-1 and TRBJ1-1, the full variable domain is SAVISQKPSRDICQRGTSLTIQCQVDSQVTMMFWYRQQPGQSLTLIATANQGSEATYESGFVIDKFPISRPNLTFSTLTVSNMSPEDSSIYLCSVDFGGGTEAFFGQGTRLTVV.

The V gene is TRBV28, the J gene TRBJ2-2; D is undetermined. The CDR3 loop spans 13 amino acids. Trimming left V 9 bases short and J 0 bases short, with 8 bases between. Germline V CDR1 and CDR2: MDHEN, SYDVKM. The CDR3 loop is CASEFANTGELFF. The DNA of the CDR3 is TGTGCCAGTGAGTTCGCGAACACCGGGGAGCTGTTTTTT.

This rearrangement joins TRBV6-5 to TRBJ1-1, with D perhaps matching TRBD1 (6 bases). CDR3 length equals 13 residues. Germline CDR1 MNHEY, CDR2 SVGAGI. The V end lost 5 bases, the J end lost 6 bases, and 13 bases lay between the germline ends. CDR3 nucleotides: TGTGCCAGCAGTACGGACAGAATCCCTGAAGCTTTCTTT. This codes for CASSTDRIPEAFF.